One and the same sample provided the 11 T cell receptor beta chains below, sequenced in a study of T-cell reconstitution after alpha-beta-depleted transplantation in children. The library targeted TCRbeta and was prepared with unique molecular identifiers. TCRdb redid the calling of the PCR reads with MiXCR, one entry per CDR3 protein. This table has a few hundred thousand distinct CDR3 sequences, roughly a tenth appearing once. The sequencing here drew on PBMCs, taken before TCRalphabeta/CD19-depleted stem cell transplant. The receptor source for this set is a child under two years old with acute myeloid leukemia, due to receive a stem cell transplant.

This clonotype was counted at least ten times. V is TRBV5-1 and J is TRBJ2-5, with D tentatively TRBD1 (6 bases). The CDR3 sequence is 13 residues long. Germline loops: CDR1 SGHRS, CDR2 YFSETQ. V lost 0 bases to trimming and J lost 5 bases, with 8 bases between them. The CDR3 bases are TGCGCCAGCAGCTTGGGGGACACCGAGACCCAGTACTTC. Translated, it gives CASSLGDTETQYF.

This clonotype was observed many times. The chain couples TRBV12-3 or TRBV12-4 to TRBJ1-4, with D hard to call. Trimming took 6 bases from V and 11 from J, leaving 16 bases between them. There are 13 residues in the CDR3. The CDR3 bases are TGTGCCAGCAGGGACCCTCGGGCGATGAAACTGTTTTTT. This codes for CASRDPRAMKLFF.

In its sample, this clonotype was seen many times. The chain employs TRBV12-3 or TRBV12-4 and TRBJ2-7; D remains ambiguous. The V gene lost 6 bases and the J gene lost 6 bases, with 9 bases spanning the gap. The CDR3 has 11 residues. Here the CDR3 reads CASSIVGEQYF. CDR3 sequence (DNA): TGTGCCAGCAGCATAGTGGGCGAGCAGTACTTC.

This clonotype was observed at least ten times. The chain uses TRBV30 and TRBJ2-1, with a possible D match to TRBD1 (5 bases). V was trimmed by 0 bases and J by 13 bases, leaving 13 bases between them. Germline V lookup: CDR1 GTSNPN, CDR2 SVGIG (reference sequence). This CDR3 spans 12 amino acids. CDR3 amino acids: CAWSVQGTDQFF. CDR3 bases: TGTGCCTGGAGTGTCCAGGGAACCGACCAGTTCTTC.

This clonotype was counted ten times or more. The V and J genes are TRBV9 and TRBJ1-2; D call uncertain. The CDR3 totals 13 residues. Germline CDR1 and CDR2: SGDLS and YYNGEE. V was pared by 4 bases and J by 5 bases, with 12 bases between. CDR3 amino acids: CASSPAGPYGYTF. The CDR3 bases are TGTGCCAGCAGCCCAGCTGGACCTTATGGCTACACCTTC.

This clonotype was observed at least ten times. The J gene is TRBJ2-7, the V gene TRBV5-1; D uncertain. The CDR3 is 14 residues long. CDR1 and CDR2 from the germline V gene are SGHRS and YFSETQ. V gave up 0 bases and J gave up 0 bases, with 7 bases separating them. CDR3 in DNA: TGCGCCAGCAGCTTGGGGCAGAGCTCCTACGAGCAGTACTTC. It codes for CASSLGQSSYEQYF.

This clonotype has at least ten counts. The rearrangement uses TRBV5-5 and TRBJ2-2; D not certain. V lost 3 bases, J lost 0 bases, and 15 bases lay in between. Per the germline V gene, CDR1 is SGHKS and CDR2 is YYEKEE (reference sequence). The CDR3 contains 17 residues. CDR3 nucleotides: TGTGCCAGCAGCTCACTGGCCGCTCGCGCGAACACCGGGGAGCTGTTTTTT. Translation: CASSSLAARANTGELFF.

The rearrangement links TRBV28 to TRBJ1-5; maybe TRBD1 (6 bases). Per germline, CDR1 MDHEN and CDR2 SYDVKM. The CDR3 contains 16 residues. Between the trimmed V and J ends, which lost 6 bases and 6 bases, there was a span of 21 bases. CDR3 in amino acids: CASSPFTGSGIQPQHF. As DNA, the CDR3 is TGTGCCAGCAGCCCCTTCACAGGGAGTGGCATTCAGCCCCAGCATTTT. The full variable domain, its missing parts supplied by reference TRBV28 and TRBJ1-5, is DVKVTQSSRYLVKRTGEKVFLECVQDMDHENMFWYRQDPGLGLRLIYFSYDVKMKEKGDIPEGYSVSREKKERFSLILESASTNQTSMYLCASSPFTGSGIQPQHFGDGTRLSIL.

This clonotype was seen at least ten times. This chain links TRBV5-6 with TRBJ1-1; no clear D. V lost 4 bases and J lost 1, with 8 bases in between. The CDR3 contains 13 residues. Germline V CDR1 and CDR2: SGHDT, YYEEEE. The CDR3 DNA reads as TGTGCCAGCAGCCTACAGAGGAACACTGAAGCTTTCTTT. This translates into CASSLQRNTEAFF.

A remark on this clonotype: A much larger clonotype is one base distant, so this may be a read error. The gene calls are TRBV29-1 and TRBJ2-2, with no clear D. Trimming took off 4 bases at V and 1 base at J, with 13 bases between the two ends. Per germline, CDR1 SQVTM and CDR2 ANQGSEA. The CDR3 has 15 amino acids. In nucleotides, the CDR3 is TGCAGCGTTGTAGGACGGTCGATGAACACCGGGGAGCTGTTTTTT. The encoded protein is CSVVGRSMNTGELFF.

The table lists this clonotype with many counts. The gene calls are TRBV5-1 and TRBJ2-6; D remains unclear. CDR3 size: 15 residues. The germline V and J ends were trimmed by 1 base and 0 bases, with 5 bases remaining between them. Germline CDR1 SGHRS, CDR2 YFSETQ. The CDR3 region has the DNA TGCGCCAGCAGCTTGACCCCCTCTGGGGCCAACGTCCTGACTTTC. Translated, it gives CASSLTPSGANVLTF.